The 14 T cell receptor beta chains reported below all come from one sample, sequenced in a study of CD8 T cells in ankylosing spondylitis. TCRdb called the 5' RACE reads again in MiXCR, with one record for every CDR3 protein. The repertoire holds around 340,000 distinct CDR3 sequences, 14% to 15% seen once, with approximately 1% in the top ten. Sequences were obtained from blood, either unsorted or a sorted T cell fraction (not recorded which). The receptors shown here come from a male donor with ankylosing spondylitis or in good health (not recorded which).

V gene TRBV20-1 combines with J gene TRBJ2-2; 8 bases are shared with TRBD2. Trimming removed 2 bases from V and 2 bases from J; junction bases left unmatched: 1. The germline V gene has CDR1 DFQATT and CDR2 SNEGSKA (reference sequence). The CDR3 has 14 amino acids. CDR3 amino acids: CSARSGSNTGELFF. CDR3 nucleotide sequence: TGCAGTGCTAGAAGCGGGAGTAACACCGGGGAGCTGTTTTTT.

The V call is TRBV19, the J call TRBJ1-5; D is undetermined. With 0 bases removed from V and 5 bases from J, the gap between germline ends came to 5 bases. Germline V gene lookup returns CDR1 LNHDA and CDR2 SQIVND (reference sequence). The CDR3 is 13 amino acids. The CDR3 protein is CASSIEPHQPQHF. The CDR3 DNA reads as TGTGCCAGTAGTATAGAGCCCCATCAGCCCCAGCATTTT.

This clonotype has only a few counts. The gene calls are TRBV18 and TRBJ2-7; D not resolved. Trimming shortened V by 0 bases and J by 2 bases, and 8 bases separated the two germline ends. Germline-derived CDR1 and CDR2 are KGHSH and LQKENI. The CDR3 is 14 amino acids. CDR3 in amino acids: CASSPPNPPYEQYF. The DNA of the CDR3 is TGTGCCAGCTCACCACCGAATCCCCCCTACGAGCAGTACTTC.

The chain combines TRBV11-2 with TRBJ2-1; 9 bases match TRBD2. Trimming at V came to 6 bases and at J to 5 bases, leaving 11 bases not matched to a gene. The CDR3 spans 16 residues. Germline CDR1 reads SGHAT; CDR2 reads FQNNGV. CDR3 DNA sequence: TGTGCCAGCAGACTACCCGGGACTAGCAACCACAATGAGCAGTTCTTC. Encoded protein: CASRLPGTSNHNEQFF.

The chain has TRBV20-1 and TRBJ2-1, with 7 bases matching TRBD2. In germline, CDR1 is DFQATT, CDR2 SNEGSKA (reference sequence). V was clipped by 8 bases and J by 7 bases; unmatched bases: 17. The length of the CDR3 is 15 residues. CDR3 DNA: TGCAGTACCGAGAGGCGGGGCGGGAGAGGAAATGAGCAGTTCTTC. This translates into CSTERRGGRGNEQFF.

In nucleotides, the CDR3 is TGTGCCAGCAGCCAAGACCCTAGCGGGAGCAATGAGCAGTTCTTC. Protein sequence: CASSQDPSGSNEQFF. The chain employs TRBV3-1 and TRBJ2-1; TRBD2 aligns across 10 bases. This CDR3 has 15 amino acids. After removal of 0 bases from V and 6 bases from J, the junction contained 2 bases not matched to a gene. The V gene's germline CDR1 is LGHDT and CDR2 YNNKEL (reference sequence).

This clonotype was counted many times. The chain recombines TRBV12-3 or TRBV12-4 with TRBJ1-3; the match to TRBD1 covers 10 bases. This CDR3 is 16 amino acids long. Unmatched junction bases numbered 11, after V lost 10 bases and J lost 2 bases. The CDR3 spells CAIRDRGRVAGNTIYF. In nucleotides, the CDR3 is TGTGCCATCCGGGACAGGGGAAGAGTAGCTGGAAACACCATATATTTT.

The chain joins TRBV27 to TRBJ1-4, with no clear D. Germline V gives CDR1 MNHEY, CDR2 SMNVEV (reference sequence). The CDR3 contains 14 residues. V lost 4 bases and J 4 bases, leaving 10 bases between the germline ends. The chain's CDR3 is CASSSTFGNEKLFF. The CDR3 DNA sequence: TGTGCCAGCAGTTCGACCTTCGGTAATGAAAAACTGTTTTTT.

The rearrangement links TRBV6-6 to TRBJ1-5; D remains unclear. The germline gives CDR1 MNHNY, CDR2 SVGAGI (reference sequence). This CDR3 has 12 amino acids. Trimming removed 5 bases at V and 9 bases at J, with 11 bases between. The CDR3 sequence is CASSLSSSPQHF. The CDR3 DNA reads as TGTGCCAGCAGTCTAAGCAGTTCGCCCCAGCATTTT.

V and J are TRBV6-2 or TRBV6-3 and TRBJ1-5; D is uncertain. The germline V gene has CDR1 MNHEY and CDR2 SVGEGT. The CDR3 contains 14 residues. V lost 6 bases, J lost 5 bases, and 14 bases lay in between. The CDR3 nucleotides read TGTGCCAGCAGAAGCCTTGTCCCCCATCAGCCCCAGCATTTT. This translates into CASRSLVPHQPQHF.

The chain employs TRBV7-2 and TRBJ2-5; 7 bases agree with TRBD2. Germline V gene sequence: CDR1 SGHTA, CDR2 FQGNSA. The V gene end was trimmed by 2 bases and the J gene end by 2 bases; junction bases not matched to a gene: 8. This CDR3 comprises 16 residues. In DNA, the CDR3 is TGTGCCAGCAGCTTAAGGGTAGCGGGCCCTCAAGAGACCCAGTACTTC. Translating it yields CASSLRVAGPQETQYF.

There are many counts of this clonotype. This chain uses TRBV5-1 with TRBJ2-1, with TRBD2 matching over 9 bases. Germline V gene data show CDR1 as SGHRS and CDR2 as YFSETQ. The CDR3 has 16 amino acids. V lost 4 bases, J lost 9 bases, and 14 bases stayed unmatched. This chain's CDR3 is CASSLRALAGVSEQFF. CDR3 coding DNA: TGCGCCAGCAGCCTTAGGGCGTTAGCGGGAGTGAGTGAGCAGTTCTTC.

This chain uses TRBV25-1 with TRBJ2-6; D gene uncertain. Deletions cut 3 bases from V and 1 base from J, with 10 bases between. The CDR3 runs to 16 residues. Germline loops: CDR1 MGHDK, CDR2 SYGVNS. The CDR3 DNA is TGTGCCAGCAGTGACGATATAACTTCTGGGGCCAACGTCCTGACTTTC. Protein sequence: CASSDDITSGANVLTF. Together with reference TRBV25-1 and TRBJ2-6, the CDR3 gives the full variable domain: EADIYQTPRYLVIGTGKKITLECSQTMGHDKMYWYQQDPGMELHLIHYSYGVNSTEKGDLSSESTVSRIRTEHFPLTLESARPSHTSQYLCASSDDITSGANVLTFGAGSRLTVL.

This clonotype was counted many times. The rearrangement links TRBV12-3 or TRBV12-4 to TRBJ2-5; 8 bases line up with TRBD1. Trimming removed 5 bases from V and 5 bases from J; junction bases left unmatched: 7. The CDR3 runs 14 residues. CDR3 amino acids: CASSPRQGSETQYF. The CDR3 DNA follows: TGTGCCAGCAGTCCTCGACAGGGGTCCGAGACCCAGTACTTC.